This TCR beta chain is from a study of cytomegalovirus exposure and HLA in healthy donors. Study-level points and caveats: Later on, a genetic analysis was performed. It linked a missense variant in DCLRE1C with V- and J-gene trimming of TCR beta. The later analysis indicated that the majority of CMV-associated TCR beta chains appeared HLA-restricted. In a later analysis, 15,000 to 20,000 TCR beta sequences were associated with HLA alleles at 0.05 false discovery rate.

The ends lost 2 bases at V and 6 bases at J; junction bases unmatched: 10. The germline gives CDR1 SQVTM, CDR2 ANQGSEA. The CDR3 totals 15 residues. The PCR made use of 60 Vbeta and 13 Jbeta primers. Clones were sequenced by immunoSEQ multiplex PCR, and TCRdb holds only the in-frame ones, with some missing. The sample consists of 170,000 or so clones, around 80% of them appearing once. Worth noting for this clone: Its specificity is unknown.

The receptor was isolated from a woman between 45 and 60 years old in good health and CMV-seronegative. Sequencing was carried out using PBMCs. This chain links TRBV29-1 with TRBJ2-3; 8 bases line up with TRBD2. This CDR3 reads CSVEIGTRWSDTQYF. CDR3 sequence (DNA): TGCAGCGTTGAAATAGGGACTAGATGGAGTGATACGCAGTATTTT.